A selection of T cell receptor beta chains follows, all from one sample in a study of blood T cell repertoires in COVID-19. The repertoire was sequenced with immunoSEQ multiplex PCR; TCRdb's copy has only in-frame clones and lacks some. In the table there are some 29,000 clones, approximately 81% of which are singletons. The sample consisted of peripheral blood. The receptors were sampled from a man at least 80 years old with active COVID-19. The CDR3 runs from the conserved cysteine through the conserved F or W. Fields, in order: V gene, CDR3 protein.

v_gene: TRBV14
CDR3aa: CASSQDWGTDSYNEQFF

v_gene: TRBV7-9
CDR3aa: CASSSDRTTYNSPLHF

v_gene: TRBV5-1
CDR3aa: CASSLTRQLTGELFF

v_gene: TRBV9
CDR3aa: CASSVEQANTEAFF

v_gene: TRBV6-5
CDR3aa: CASSYSGQSYGYTF

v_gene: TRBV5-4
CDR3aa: CASSAGQGLSGYTF

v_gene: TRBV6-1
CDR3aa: CASSELGHTSSGNTIYF

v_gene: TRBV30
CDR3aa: CACQRGSTDTQYF

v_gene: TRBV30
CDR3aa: CAWSVYSTHEQFF

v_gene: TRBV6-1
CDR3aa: CASSGTSGGPKSTDTQYF

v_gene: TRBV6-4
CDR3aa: CARRTGTYGYTF

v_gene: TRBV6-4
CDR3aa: CASSEASGSDTQYF

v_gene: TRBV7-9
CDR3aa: CASSLAGTGGLGLEKLFF

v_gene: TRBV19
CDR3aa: CASSIFALIGVSGNTIYF

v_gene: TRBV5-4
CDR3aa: CASSWTGGVITGELFF

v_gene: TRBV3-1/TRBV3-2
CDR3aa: CASSYSAGYGYTF

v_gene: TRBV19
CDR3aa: CASRQRSGANVLTF

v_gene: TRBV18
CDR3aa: CASSPPGGGTDTQYF

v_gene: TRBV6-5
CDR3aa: CASTRSYNEQFF

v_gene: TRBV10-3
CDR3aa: CAISSGTTHTDTQYF

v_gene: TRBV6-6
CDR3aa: CASSPSDNSYQETQYF

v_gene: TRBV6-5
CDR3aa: CASSFYRTGGSPEAFF

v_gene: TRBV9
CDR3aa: CASSSTGGSYEQYF

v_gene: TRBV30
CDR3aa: CAWSAPGNEQYF

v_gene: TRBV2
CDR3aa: CASRRLANPTDTQYF

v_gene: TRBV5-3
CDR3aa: CARRATGTSDYNEQFF

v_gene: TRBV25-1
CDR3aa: CASSDIPPRGAPGELFF

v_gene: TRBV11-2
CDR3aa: CASSRGSLGPYGYTF

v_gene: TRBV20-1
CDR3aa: CSASPPGRGGGSYEQYF

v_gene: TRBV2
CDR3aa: CASGRGEGYGYTF

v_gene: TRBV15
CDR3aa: CATSTKRKTGNGYTF

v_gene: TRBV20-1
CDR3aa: CSARRYNEQFF

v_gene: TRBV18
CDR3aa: CASSPTSGGTGELFF

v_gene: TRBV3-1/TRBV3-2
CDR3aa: CASSQEAGNTIYF

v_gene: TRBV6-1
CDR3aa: CASSEEKDVWLVNYEQYF

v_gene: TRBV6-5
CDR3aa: CASAEGETQYF

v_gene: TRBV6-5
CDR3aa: CASRGTDVNSPLHF

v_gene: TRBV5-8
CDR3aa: CASSLAGTGRTDTQYF

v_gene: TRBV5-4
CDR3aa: CASSPGTRHFHYGYTF

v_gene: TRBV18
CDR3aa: CASSQHRALIDNEQFF

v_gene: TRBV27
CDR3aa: CASSLRETDTQYF

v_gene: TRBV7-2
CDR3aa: CASSSGGGYGYTF